Below, one T cell receptor beta chain is given with its context. This specimen comes from a study of cytomegalovirus exposure and HLA in healthy donors. 60 Vbeta and 13 Jbeta primers were used in PCR. Method: immunoSEQ multiplex PCR; TCRdb's copy keeps in-frame clones and lacks some. The sample includes some 140,000 clones, under 85% of them seen just once. Sequencing was performed on PBMCs. The TCR comes from a man under 40 in good health and CMV-seronegative.

The CDR3 loop reads CAWSPTGGRSSYEQYF. CDR3 sequence (DNA): TGTGCCTGGAGTCCCACAGGGGGTCGGTCCTCCTACGAGCAGTACTTC. This sequence joins TRBV30 and TRBJ2-7; the match to TRBD1 covers 8 bases. V lost 2 bases, J lost 0 bases, and 9 bases stayed unmatched. There are 16 residues in the CDR3. Germline values: CDR1 GTSNPN, CDR2 SVGIG (reference sequence). The whole variable domain, filled in from reference TRBV30 and TRBJ2-7, reads SQTIHQWPATLVQPVGSPLSLECTVEGTSNPNLYWYRQAAGRGLQLLFYSVGIGQISSEVPQNLSASRPQDRQFILSSKKLLLSDSGFYLCAWSPTGGRSSYEQYFGPGTRLTVT.